These 24 T cell receptor beta chains share one sample of origin, sequenced in a study of blood T cell repertoires in COVID-19. The repertoire was sequenced with immunoSEQ multiplex PCR; TCRdb's copy has only in-frame clones and lacks some. The sample holds 130,000 to 150,000 clones, 80% to 90% seen once. The sample comprised peripheral blood. The source is a man aged 45-65 years who had recovered from COVID-19.

This chain links TRBV18 with TRBJ1-1, with TRBD1 as a possible D gene (5 bases). The CDR3 spans 16 residues. Trimming removed 3 bases from V and 0 bases from J, with 14 bases in between. CDR1 and CDR2 from the germline V gene are KGHSH and LQKENI. DNA of the CDR3: TGTGCCAGCTCACCCACCTGGGGCGGGGTGAACACTGAAGCTTTCTTT. This codes for CASSPTWGGVNTEAFF.

The chain couples TRBV5-1 to TRBJ2-3, with TRBD2 matching over 8 bases. Germline V gene lookup returns CDR1 SGHRS and CDR2 YFSETQ. This CDR3 is 15 amino acids long. Germline trimming cut 1 base from V and 2 bases from J; bases unmatched to any gene: 3. Here the CDR3 DNA reads TGCGCCAGCAGCTTGAGTAGCGGGGCCACAGATACGCAGTATTTT. Its translation is CASSLSSGATDTQYF. Filled out from reference TRBV5-1 and TRBJ2-3, the complete variable domain reads KAGVTQTPRYLIKTRGQQVTLSCSPISGHRSVSWYQQTPGQGLQFLFEYFSETQRNKGNFPGRFSGRQFSNSRSEMNVSTLELGDSALYLCASSLSSGATDTQYFGPGTRLTVL.

The chain is built from TRBV7-2 and TRBJ2-2; TRBD1 is a possible D gene (5 bases). Germline V gene lookup returns CDR1 SGHTA and CDR2 FQGNSA. CDR3 size: 14 residues. Trimming pared 1 base from V and 4 bases from J, leaving 7 bases between. As DNA, the CDR3 is TGTGCCAGCAGCTTAGACAGGCGCACCGGGGAGCTGTTTTTT. The encoded protein is CASSLDRRTGELFF.

The chain couples TRBV6-5 to TRBJ1-2; 8 nucleotides line up with TRBD1. J was trimmed by 14 bases and V by 0 bases; bases with no gene match: 5. This CDR3 region has 12 residues. CDR1 is MNHEY and CDR2 is SVGAGI in the germline V gene. Here the CDR3 DNA reads TGTGCCAGCAGTTACTCTCCGGGACAGGAGACCTTC. As protein: CASSYSPGQETF.

This clone was detected a few times. The CDR3 DNA follows: TGTGCCAGCAGTCAGACCGTAGGCGGGTACGAGCAGTACTTC. Translating it yields CASSQTVGGYEQYF. The V and J genes are TRBV6-6 and TRBJ2-7, with D possibly matching TRBD2 (5 bases). Germline CDR1 is MNHNY and CDR2 is SVGAGI (reference sequence). V was cut by 5 bases and J by 4 bases, with 15 bases left in between. The CDR3 has 14 amino acids.

The chain links TRBV11-3 to TRBJ2-7; 9 positions agree with TRBD2. This CDR3 contains 15 residues. Germline CDR1 and CDR2: SGHNT and YENEEA. Unmatched junction bases numbered 2, after V lost 2 bases and J lost 0 bases. CDR3 residues: CASSLQRGASYEQYF. The CDR3 nucleotides are TGTGCCAGCAGCTTACAGCGGGGGGCCTCCTACGAGCAGTACTTC.

V and J are TRBV18 and TRBJ1-6; TRBD1 might be the D (5 bases). The CDR3 runs 16 residues. CDR1 KGHSH and CDR2 LQKENI come from the germline V gene. V lost 2 bases, J lost 4 bases, and 12 bases lay in between. This CDR3 is CASSPGVGGYNSPLHF. The DNA of the CDR3 is TGTGCCAGCTCACCAGGAGTGGGGGGATATAATTCACCCCTCCACTTT.

V gene TRBV7-2 combines with J gene TRBJ2-7, with TRBD2 identical over 7 bases. This CDR3 is built from 14 residues. Unmatched junction bases numbered 3, after V lost 1 base and J lost 3 bases. Germline V gives CDR1 SGHTA, CDR2 FQGNSA. The CDR3: CASSLVGGSYEQYF. The CDR3 DNA follows: TGTGCCAGCAGCTTAGTCGGGGGGAGCTACGAGCAGTACTTC.

V is TRBV11-2 and J is TRBJ2-3; 8 bases line up with TRBD1. In germline, CDR1 is SGHAT, CDR2 FQNNGV. The ends lost 3 bases at V and 4 bases at J; junction bases unmatched: 3. There are 14 residues in the CDR3. The CDR3 coding sequence is TGTGCCAGCAGCTTGGACAGGGCTCCAGATACGCAGTATTTT. Encoded protein: CASSLDRAPDTQYF. Variable domain in full (rest from reference TRBV11-2 and TRBJ2-3): EAGVAQSPRYKIIEKRQSVAFWCNPISGHATLYWYQQILGQGPKLLIQFQNNGVVDDSQLPKDRFSAERLKGVDSTLKIQPAKLEDSAVYLCASSLDRAPDTQYFGPGTRLTVL.

The V call is TRBV11-2, the J call TRBJ1-2, with 9 bases that match TRBD1. The V segment lost 2 bases and the J segment 3 bases; nucleotides outside the gene matches: 10. The germline CDR1 and CDR2 sequences are SGHAT and FQNNGV. The CDR3 is made up of 17 amino acids. CDR3 sequence (DNA): TGTGCCAGCAGCTTAACAGGGGGCGCGTCTGGTGACTATGGCTACACCTTC. Translating gives CASSLTGGASGDYGYTF.

The chain uses TRBV5-4 and TRBJ1-2; 7 nucleotides line up with TRBD1. Germline V gene sequence: CDR1 SGHNT, CDR2 YYREEE (reference sequence). V was pared by 4 bases and J by 0 bases, with 3 bases of the junction left unmatched. CDR3 length: 14 residues. The CDR3 sequence: CASSRDSSNYGYTF. The CDR3 region has the DNA TGTGCCAGCAGCAGGGACAGCTCTAACTATGGCTACACCTTC. Combining the CDR3 with reference TRBV5-4 and TRBJ1-2 gives the whole variable domain ETGVTQSPTHLIKTRGQQVTLRCSSQSGHNTVSWYQQALGQGPQFIFQYYREEENGRGNFPPRFSGLQFPNYSSELNVNALELDDSALYLCASSRDSSNYGYTFGSGTRLTVV.

The gene calls are TRBV27 and TRBJ2-5, with a tentative D call TRBD2 (5 bases). V was pared by 5 bases and J by 5 bases, with 15 bases between. Germline V gives CDR1 MNHEY, CDR2 SMNVEV (reference sequence). This CDR3 comprises 14 residues. The CDR3 DNA is TGTGCCAGCAGTCCACAACTTGGGAGCGAGACCCAGTACTTC. Encoded protein: CASSPQLGSETQYF.

V gene TRBV4-3 combines with J gene TRBJ2-2; 13 positions match TRBD2. This CDR3 contains 16 residues. Germline CDR1 reads LGHNA; CDR2 reads YSLEER. V lost 3 bases and J lost 5; bases outside the gene matches: 3. CDR3: CASSQALAGGTGELFF. In DNA, the CDR3 is TGCGCCAGCAGCCAGGCACTAGCGGGGGGGACCGGGGAGCTGTTTTTT.

The chain carries TRBV6-4 and TRBJ1-6, with 8 nucleotides matching TRBD1. The V gene end was trimmed by 3 bases and the J gene end by 7 bases; junction bases not matched to a gene: 2. Germline CDR1 and CDR2: MRHNA and SNTAGT. This CDR3 has 14 residues. The CDR3 spells CASSDQGANSPLHF. DNA of the CDR3: TGTGCCAGCAGTGATCAGGGGGCAAATTCACCCCTCCACTTT.

This clone was seen a handful of times. The chain joins TRBV2 to TRBJ1-6; 10 bases match TRBD1. Germline CDR1 SNHLY, CDR2 FYNNEI. J was trimmed by 8 bases and V by 7 bases; bases with no gene match: 2. The CDR3 extends over 13 amino acids. CDR3 coding DNA: TGTGCCAGCAAGACAGGGGGCCATTCACCCCTCCACTTT. This codes for CASKTGGHSPLHF.

This chain joins TRBV30 and TRBJ1-2; tentatively, D is TRBD1 (6 bases). Trimming stripped 4 bases from V and 4 bases from J, with 13 bases between. CDR1 is GTSNPN, CDR2 SVGIG, per germline (reference sequence). The CDR3 runs to 13 residues. The DNA for the CDR3 is TGTGCCTGGATACAGGGAAGAGGCTATGGCTACACCTTC. It is translated as CAWIQGRGYGYTF.

This rearrangement joins TRBV3-1 (or the pseudogene TRBV3-2) to TRBJ1-5, with no clear D. CDR3 length: 15 amino acids. Between the trimmed V and J ends, which lost 1 base and 6 bases, there was a span of 13 bases. CDR1 is LGHDT, CDR2 YNNKEL, per germline (reference sequence). The CDR3, as DNA: TGTGCCAGCAGCCAAGGACCCGGAGGTACTCAGCCCCAGCATTTT. Protein sequence: CASSQGPGGTQPQHF.

The chain joins TRBV19 to TRBJ2-5; tentative D call: TRBD2 (5 bases). Trimming pared 5 bases from V and 5 bases from J, leaving 15 bases between. CDR1 is LNHDA, CDR2 SQIVND, per germline (reference sequence). The CDR3 totals 14 residues. CDR3 protein: CASSVSNRGETQYF. The CDR3 coding sequence is TGTGCCAGTAGTGTGTCGAACCGCGGGGAGACCCAGTACTTC.

The V gene is TRBV18, the J gene TRBJ2-7; 7 bases fit TRBD1. The CDR3 covers 15 residues. Trimming cost V 6 bases and J 1 base; bases outside gene matches: 9. The germline V gene has CDR1 KGHSH and CDR2 LQKENI. CDR3 residues: CASSSRQGNSYEQYF. In DNA form, the CDR3 reads TGTGCCAGCTCGTCGAGACAGGGAAATTCCTACGAGCAGTACTTC.

The chain has TRBV5-1 and TRBJ2-3; the match to TRBD2 covers 9 bases. The CDR3 consists of 15 residues. Germline-derived CDR1 and CDR2 are SGHRS and YFSETQ. The V segment lost 5 bases and the J segment 2 bases; nucleotides outside the gene matches: 6. The CDR3 nucleotides are TGCGCCAGCAGGGCAGCGGGGGGTTTCACAGATACGCAGTATTTT. This translates into CASRAAGGFTDTQYF.

DNA for the CDR3: TGTGCCAGCAGTGACCCACAGGGTGGGAACACTGAAGCTTTCTTT. Translating gives CASSDPQGGNTEAFF. This chain uses TRBV25-1 with TRBJ1-1; D possibly corresponds to TRBD1 (6 bases). V was trimmed by 3 bases and J by 1 base, leaving 12 bases between them. The CDR3 consists of 15 residues. In germline, CDR1 is MGHDK, CDR2 SYGVNS.

This CDR3 reads CASSLVPGMATEAFF. The DNA for the CDR3 is TGTGCCAGCAGCTTGGTTCCGGGAATGGCTACTGAAGCTTTCTTT. The rearrangement links TRBV5-4 to TRBJ1-1; D gene unclear. Germline V gene lookup returns CDR1 SGHNT and CDR2 YYREEE (reference sequence). CDR3 length: 15 amino acids. V was pared by 0 bases and J by 5 bases, with 14 bases between.

The rearrangement links TRBV3-1 (or the pseudogene TRBV3-2) to TRBJ1-2, with 8 positions matching TRBD1. Per the germline V gene, CDR1 is LGHDT and CDR2 is YNNKEL (reference sequence). The CDR3 covers 15 residues. V trimming: 0 bases; J trimming: 6 bases; junction bases outside the gene matches: 6. The CDR3 protein is CASSQDIAGGNGYTF. In DNA form, the CDR3 reads TGTGCCAGCAGCCAAGATATTGCAGGGGGCAATGGCTACACCTTC.

The chain is built from TRBV6-5 and TRBJ2-1, with D maybe TRBD2 (6 bases). V was clipped by 2 bases and J by 10 bases, with 9 bases between them. This CDR3 is 12 amino acids long. Germline V lookup: CDR1 MNHEY, CDR2 SVGAGI. CDR3 nucleotides: TGTGCCAGCAGTTACCTTAGCGGCGAGCAGTTCTTC. Amino acids: CASSYLSGEQFF.